The 20 T cell receptor beta chains below all came from one sample that was sequenced in a study of early T cells in non-severe SARS-CoV-2 infection. TCRdb re-called the 5' RACE reads through MiXCR, storing one row per CDR3 protein. Counted here are about 59,000 distinct CDR3 sequences, less than 15% occurring once; the ten biggest clones make up roughly 9.3%. The material was whole blood, obtained at baseline. The receptor set was obtained from an adult who was a healthcare worker with PCR-confirmed SARS-CoV-2 infection or an uninfected control (not recorded which).

The V and J genes are TRBV4-1 and TRBJ2-7; D is unclear. The ends were cut back, 3 bases at V and 3 bases at J, with 3 bases in the middle. The germline V gene has CDR1 MGHRA and CDR2 YSYEKL. The length of the CDR3 is 11 residues. CDR3 in amino acids: CASSQFYEQYF. The DNA of the CDR3 is TGCGCCAGCAGCCAGTTCTACGAGCAGTACTTC.

This clonotype turned up a few times. V gene TRBV27 combines with J gene TRBJ1-1, with D unresolved. There are 15 residues in the CDR3. Germline loops: CDR1 MNHEY, CDR2 SMNVEV (reference sequence). V lost 4 bases, J lost 0 bases, and 12 bases lay in between. The CDR3 loop is CASSWVYGMNTEAFF. CDR3 bases: TGTGCCAGCAGTTGGGTGTATGGCATGAACACTGAAGCTTTCTTT.

This clonotype was seen more than once but under ten times. V and J are TRBV7-2 and TRBJ2-4; the D is unclear. From germline, CDR1 is SGHTA and CDR2 FQGNSA. V gave up 5 bases and J gave up 7 bases, with 15 bases separating them. The CDR3 has 14 amino acids. CDR3 sequence reads: CASSPERLKNIQYF. CDR3 DNA sequence: TGTGCCAGCAGCCCCGAAAGGTTAAAGAACATTCAGTACTTC. The variable domain in full, with the rest retrieved from reference TRBV7-2 and TRBJ2-4, is GAGVSQSPSNKVTEKGKDVELRCDPISGHTALYWYRQSLGQGLEFLIYFQGNSAPDKSGLPSDRFSAERTGGSVSTLTIQRTQQEDSAVYLCASSPERLKNIQYFGAGTRLSVL.

This clonotype was detected a few times. V is TRBV7-2 and J is TRBJ1-1; possible D gene TRBD1, 6 bases. CDR1 is SGHTA, CDR2 FQGNSA, per germline. The CDR3 length is 16 residues. V lost 1 base and J lost 3, with 15 bases in between. This chain's CDR3 is CASSLVSEGGDTEAFF. CDR3 bases: TGTGCCAGCAGCTTAGTTTCGGAAGGGGGTGACACTGAAGCTTTCTTT. The whole variable domain, remainder taken from reference TRBV7-2 and TRBJ1-1, is GAGVSQSPSNKVTEKGKDVELRCDPISGHTALYWYRQSLGQGLEFLIYFQGNSAPDKSGLPSDRFSAERTGGSVSTLTIQRTQQEDSAVYLCASSLVSEGGDTEAFFGQGTRLTVV.

This clonotype has ten or more counts. The chain has TRBV4-1 and TRBJ1-1, with D maybe TRBD1 (6 bases). The CDR3 covers 16 residues. V lost 5 bases, J lost 1 base, and 17 bases lay in between. Per germline, CDR1 MGHRA and CDR2 YSYEKL. The CDR3 DNA reads as TGCGCCAGCAGCTCCCGGGCCGGGACAAAGAACACTGAAGCTTTCTTT. This translates into CASSSRAGTKNTEAFF.

The rearrangement uses TRBV9 and TRBJ2-3; TRBD2 agrees at 8 bases. The CDR3 has 16 residues. Germline V gene sequence: CDR1 SGDLS, CDR2 YYNGEE. The J segment lost 6 bases and the V segment lost 0 bases, leaving 9 bases of the junction unmatched. The DNA for the CDR3 is TGTGCCAGCAGCGTAGCGGGGAGCGGGAGTGGTGATACGCAGTATTTT. Translating it yields CASSVAGSGSGDTQYF.

In this sample, this clonotype turned up many times. The gene calls are TRBV2 and TRBJ2-1, with 10 bases identical to TRBD1. Trimming removed 9 bases from V and 8 bases from J; junction bases left unmatched: 7. Per the germline V gene, CDR1 is SNHLY and CDR2 is FYNNEI. This CDR3 region has 13 residues. CDR3 sequence (DNA): TGTGCCAGTAGGACAGGGGGGTTGGATGAGCAGTTCTTC. This encodes CASRTGGLDEQFF.

The gene calls are TRBV28 and TRBJ2-7; possible D gene TRBD2, 5 bases. The CDR3 spans 11 residues. Trimming removed 6 bases at V and 5 bases at J, with 8 bases between. CDR1 is MDHEN and CDR2 is SYDVKM in the germline V gene. This CDR3 reads CASREEDEQYF. CDR3 DNA: TGTGCCAGCAGAGAGGAGGACGAGCAGTACTTC.

CDR3 coding DNA: TGCAGCGTCTTAGACAGGGGAGGAATCGAGCAGTACTTC. Protein product: CSVLDRGGIEQYF. The chain uses TRBV29-1 and TRBJ2-7; TRBD1 agrees at 8 bases. The V gene end was trimmed by 6 bases and the J gene end by 6 bases; junction bases not matched to a gene: 10. CDR1 is SQVTM and CDR2 is ANQGSEA in the germline V gene. This CDR3 region has 13 residues.

The chain employs TRBV19 and TRBJ2-4, with 7 bases that match TRBD2. CDR1 and CDR2 (germline): LNHDA, SQIVND (reference sequence). V gave up 4 bases and J gave up 12 bases; unmatched junction bases: 9. There are 13 residues in the CDR3. The CDR3 DNA follows: TGTGCCAGTAGTACGCGGACGGGAGGCGATCAGTACTTC. The encoded protein is CASSTRTGGDQYF.

There are a few counts of this clonotype. The chain links TRBV5-1 to TRBJ2-1; either TRBD1 or TRBD2 may fit D (5 bases each). The germline V gene has CDR1 SGHRS and CDR2 YFSETQ. Deletions cut 4 bases from V and 0 bases from J, with 8 bases between. This CDR3 contains 14 residues. CDR3 loop: CASSPGPSYNEQFF. The CDR3, as DNA: TGCGCCAGCAGCCCGGGACCCTCCTACAATGAGCAGTTCTTC.

This clonotype was seen only a few times. The rearrangement links TRBV7-2 to TRBJ2-3; TRBD1 matches at 10 bases. The length of the CDR3 is 14 residues. The ends lost 5 bases at V and 4 bases at J; junction bases unmatched: 3. The germline V gene encodes CDR1 SGHTA and CDR2 FQGNSA. The CDR3 protein is CASSPGTGADTQYF. CDR3 DNA: TGTGCCAGCAGCCCAGGGACAGGGGCAGATACGCAGTATTTT.

This clonotype has a handful of counts. The chain is built from TRBV9 and TRBJ2-1; perhaps TRBD1 as D (5 bases). The CDR3 has 15 amino acids. Trimming took off 0 bases at V and 2 bases at J, with 9 bases between the two ends. Looked up from germline, CDR1 is SGDLS and CDR2 is YYNGEE. CDR3 DNA sequence: TGTGCCAGCAGCGTAGAGGGGTCCGCCTACAATGAGCAGTTCTTC. Translation: CASSVEGSAYNEQFF.

In its sample, this clonotype was seen many times. The rearrangement links TRBV19 to TRBJ2-7, with no clear D. V lost 2 bases to trimming and J lost 7 bases, with 6 bases between them. Per germline, CDR1 LNHDA and CDR2 SQIVND (reference sequence). The CDR3 is 11 amino acids. CDR3 protein: CASSIFGEQYF. For the CDR3, the DNA is TGTGCCAGTAGTATATTTGGGGAGCAGTACTTC.

The gene calls are TRBV21-1 and TRBJ2-3; the table's D call TRBD2 went unverified against the DNA. TRBV21-1 is listed as a pseudogene. The CDR3 runs 16 residues. The CDR3 DNA is TGTGCCAGCAGCCAGTCCAGCGGGGGAAGCACAGATACGCAGTATTTT. Translating gives CASSQSSGGSTDTQYF.

In its sample, this clonotype was seen a few times. The rearrangement joins TRBV6-5 to TRBJ1-2; no clear D gene. V lost 0 bases and J 4 bases, leaving 18 bases between the germline ends. Germline V gene lookup returns CDR1 MNHEY and CDR2 SVGAGI. The CDR3 runs 17 residues. The CDR3 nucleotides are TGTGCCAGCAGTTACTCGAGAGTTACTGGTTCCACCTATGGCTACACCTTC. Residues: CASSYSRVTGSTYGYTF.

This clonotype was picked up many times. V and J are TRBV7-8 and TRBJ1-2; no clear D gene. V was trimmed by 2 bases and J by 0 bases, leaving 19 bases between them. The CDR3 is made up of 18 amino acids. The germline V gene encodes CDR1 SGHVS and CDR2 FQNEAQ. The CDR3 loop reads CASSLIQRGVRTNYGYTF. CDR3 sequence (DNA): TGTGCCAGCAGCTTAATCCAGCGCGGCGTCCGTACTAACTATGGCTACACCTTC.

In DNA form, the CDR3 reads TGTGCCAGCAGTCCTTCCTCAGATACGCAGTATTTT. It yields the protein CASSPSSDTQYF. The gene calls are TRBV6-6 and TRBJ2-3; no clear D. Trimming took 5 bases from V and 4 from J, leaving 7 bases between them. The CDR3 spans 12 residues. Germline values: CDR1 MNHNY, CDR2 SVGAGI (reference sequence).

This clonotype was seen more than once but under ten times. The chain employs TRBV12-3 or TRBV12-4 and TRBJ1-1; 7 bases fit TRBD1. The trim removed 10 bases at V and 0 bases at J, leaving 5 bases unmatched. This CDR3 comprises 13 residues. For the CDR3, the DNA is TGTGCCATCGCCGACAGGGTGAACACTGAAGCTTTCTTT. Translation gives CAIADRVNTEAFF.

At least ten counts were recorded for this clonotype. The J gene is TRBJ1-1, the V gene TRBV10-3; no definite D call. Germline V gene sequence: CDR1 ENHRY, CDR2 SYGVKD. Trimming took off 8 bases at V and 1 base at J, with 11 bases between the two ends. The CDR3 is 13 residues long. The CDR3 loop is CAIAHPGNTEAFF. In DNA form, the CDR3 reads TGTGCCATCGCCCATCCGGGGAACACTGAAGCTTTCTTT.